This entry is about one T cell receptor (beta chain). Every bit of the isolated RNA underwent reverse transcription, so sequencing read expressed TCRB transcripts. Some clones are missing from TCRdb's copy, which holds only in-frame ones; the method was immunoSEQ multiplex PCR. The data hold around 340,000 clones, with 6.5% to 10% observed a single time. The sample originates from a study of beta chain features in type 1 diabetes. J gave up 5 bases and V 3 bases, and 7 bases lay outside the gene matches. Germline CDR1 reads LGHNA; CDR2 reads YNFKEQ. The CDR3 contains 15 residues. The sequence was obtained from a young woman in good health. V is TRBV4-2 and J is TRBJ1-2; 9 bases are a match to TRBD1. The sequenced sample was central memory CD4+ T cells from blood. The DNA for the CDR3 is TGTGCCAGCAGCCATTCACAGGGGGCGGGGTATGGCTACACCTTC. Translation gives CASSHSQGAGYGYTF.